The rows below give T cell receptor beta chains drawn from one sample of a study of blood T cell repertoires in COVID-19. The assay was immunoSEQ multiplex PCR, and TCRdb's table has in-frame clones only and misses some. The data show 150,000 to 250,000 clones, roughly 92% seen once. The specimen was peripheral blood. The source is a man between 25 and 39 years old with COVID-19, enrolled during active disease. Each CDR3 is given with its conserved first and last residue. D genes are given only for firm matches. Clone size appears in some rows only: once, few, many, or a class for an expanded clone.

TRBJ1-1 | TRBV10-1 | - | - | 14 | CASSEEGQNTEAFF | TGCGCCAGCAGTGAGGAGGGACAGAACACTGAAGCTTTCTTT
TRBJ2-3 | TRBV5-4 | TRBD1 | - | 16 | CASSLRAGGPTDTQYF | TGTGCCAGCAGCTTAAGAGCAGGGGGCCCGACAGATACGCAGTATTTT
TRBJ1-6 | TRBV6-2/TRBV6-3 | TRBD1 | - | 17 | CASSATGDGSYNSPLHF | TGTGCCAGCAGTGCGACAGGGGACGGCTCCTATAATTCACCCCTCCACTTT
TRBJ1-2 | TRBV5-1 | TRBD1 | - | 15 | CASSLAGTGTIGYTF | TGCGCCAGCAGTTTAGCCGGGACAGGGACGATCGGCTACACCTTC
TRBJ1-5 | TRBV3-1/TRBV3-2 | TRBD1 | - | 14 | CASSPDRVGQPQHF | TGTGCCAGCAGCCCCGACAGGGTTGGACAGCCCCAGCATTTT
TRBJ1-1 | TRBV4-1 | - | - | 15 | CASSQLGGASTEAFF | TGCGCCAGCAGCCAACTGGGGGGGGCGAGCACTGAAGCTTTCTTT
TRBJ1-3 | TRBV19 | TRBD1 | - | 17 | CASSPTGGWSSGNTIYF | TGTGCCAGTAGTCCGACAGGGGGCTGGTCCTCCGGAAACACCATATATTTT
TRBJ1-1 | TRBV19 | - | once | 16 | CASSIRPDSQNTEAFF | TGTGCCAGTAGTATAAGGCCAGACAGCCAGAACACTGAAGCTTTCTTT
TRBJ1-1 | TRBV18 | - | - | 20 | CASSPFHIGVRAPDETEAFF | TGTGCCAGCTCACCTTTCCACATCGGGGTTCGAGCCCCCGACGAGACTGAAGCTTTCTTT
TRBJ2-5 | TRBV29-1 | TRBD2 | - | 15 | CSVARLAGGQETQYF | TGCAGCGTCGCTAGACTAGCGGGGGGGCAAGAGACCCAGTACTTC
TRBJ1-1 | TRBV13 | - | - | 12 | CASSLVQTEAFF | TGTGCCAGCAGCTTAGTACAGACTGAAGCTTTCTTT
TRBJ1-5 | TRBV2 | TRBD1 | few | 13 | CASKDRGPQPQHF | TGTGCCAGCAAGGACAGGGGGCCTCAGCCCCAGCATTTT
TRBJ1-1 | TRBV19 | TRBD1 | - | 12 | CASNRQGLEAFF | TGTGCCAGTAATAGACAGGGATTAGAAGCTTTCTTT
TRBJ2-7 | TRBV27 | - | - | 14 | CASPKLQGTYEQYF | TGTGCCAGCCCTAAGCTCCAGGGGACCTACGAGCAGTACTTC
TRBJ2-3 | TRBV7-3 | TRBD2 | - | 17 | CASSLRNGGSSTDTQYF | TGTGCCAGCAGCTTAAGAAACGGGGGGTCTAGCACAGATACGCAGTATTTT
TRBJ1-5 | TRBV12-5 | - | - | 18 | CASGLQRTLPSSNQPQHF | TGTGCTAGTGGTTTGCAACGTACGTTGCCCAGTAGCAATCAGCCCCAGCATTTT
TRBJ1-5 | TRBV4-1 | TRBD1 | - | 15 | CASSQARQGLQPQHF | TGCGCCAGCAGCCAAGCGAGACAGGGGCTTCAGCCCCAGCATTTT
TRBJ2-1 | TRBV20-1 | TRBD2 | - | 11 | CSAAGGNEQFF | TGCAGTGCTGCGGGGGGGAATGAGCAGTTCTTC
TRBJ2-7 | TRBV18 | TRBD1 | - | 14 | CASSLGQGGYEQYF | TGTGCCAGCTCCCTGGGACAGGGAGGTTACGAGCAGTACTTC
TRBJ2-5 | TRBV3-1/TRBV3-2 | TRBD2 | - | 16 | CASSQTSGGPIETQYF | TGTGCCAGCAGCCAAACTAGCGGGGGTCCGATCGAGACCCAGTACTTC
TRBJ2-7 | TRBV6-5 | - | - | 13 | CASSSRGAYEQYF | TGTGCCAGCAGTTCGCGGGGAGCCTACGAGCAGTACTTC
TRBJ2-6 | TRBV3-1/TRBV3-2 | - | - | 15 | CASSLGGSGANVLTF | TGTGCCAGCAGTCTAGGCGGCTCTGGGGCCAACGTCCTGACTTTC
TRBJ2-7 | TRBV23-1 | - | - | 18 | CAHNLRDCNTPEAYEQYF | TGCGCCCACAACCTCCGGGACTGCAATACCCCCGAGGCCTACGAGCAGTACTTC
TRBJ1-1 | TRBV30 | TRBD1 | few | 18 | CAWSVGFGTGLSNTEAFF | TGTGCCTGGAGTGTGGGATTCGGGACAGGGCTTTCGAACACTGAAGCTTTCTTT
TRBJ1-6 | TRBV23-1 | - | - | 18 | CASAQGFKTIKDNSPLHF | TGCGCCAGCGCCCAGGGCTTTAAGACAATAAAGGATAATTCACCCCTCCACTTT
TRBJ1-2 | TRBV7-5 | - | few | 15 | CVRSCRDNQDYGYTF | TGTGTCAGAAGTTGCCGGGACAACCAAGACTATGGCTACACCTTC
TRBJ1-1 | TRBV5-4 | TRBD1 | - | 16 | CASSGGQGAVNTEAFF | TGTGCCAGCAGCGGCGGTCAGGGGGCCGTGAACACTGAAGCTTTCTTT
TRBJ2-7 | TRBV29-1 | TRBD1 | - | 13 | CSVRGQGANEQYF | TGCAGCGTGCGGGGACAGGGGGCTAACGAGCAGTACTTC
TRBJ1-2 | TRBV5-5 | - | - | 15 | CASRSRRERNYGYTF | TGTGCCAGCAGATCTCGGCGGGAGAGAAACTATGGCTACACCTTC
TRBJ1-1 | TRBV11-2 | - | - | 10 | CASSQSLLFF | TGTGCCAGCAGCCAGTCCCTTCTTTTCTTT
TRBJ1-2 | TRBV9 | TRBD1 | - | 15 | CASSDRGTGRDGYTF | TGTGCCAGCAGCGACCGCGGGACAGGGAGGGATGGCTACACCTTC
TRBJ2-3 | TRBV6-2/TRBV6-3 | - | - | 17 | CASSYPATAASTDTQYF | TGTGCCAGCAGTTACCCTGCGACGGCGGCAAGCACAGATACGCAGTATTTT
TRBJ1-5 | TRBV12-5 | TRBD1 | - | 15 | CASVSTGGVEQPQHF | TGTGCTAGTGTCTCGACAGGGGGTGTGGAACAGCCCCAGCATTTT
TRBJ1-3 | TRBV25-1 | - | - | 15 | CASSEAGYSGNTIYF | TGTGCCAGCAGTGAAGCGGGGTATTCTGGAAACACCATATATTTT
TRBJ1-1 | TRBV7-6 | - | - | 15 | CASSLGVGATGEAFF | TGTGCCAGCAGCTTAGGGGTCGGAGCCACGGGGGAAGCTTTCTTT
TRBJ1-6 | TRBV5-1 | TRBD1 | - | 15 | CASSLGDRDYSPLHF | TGCGCCAGCAGCCTCGGGGACAGGGACTATTCACCCCTCCACTTT
TRBJ2-1 | TRBV29-1 | - | - | 12 | CSVRGGGQEQFF | TGCAGCGTGAGGGGCGGGGGACAAGAGCAGTTCTTC
TRBJ2-7 | TRBV27 | - | - | 14 | CASSLIQGSHEQYF | TGTGCCAGCAGTTTGATCCAGGGATCCCACGAGCAGTACTTC